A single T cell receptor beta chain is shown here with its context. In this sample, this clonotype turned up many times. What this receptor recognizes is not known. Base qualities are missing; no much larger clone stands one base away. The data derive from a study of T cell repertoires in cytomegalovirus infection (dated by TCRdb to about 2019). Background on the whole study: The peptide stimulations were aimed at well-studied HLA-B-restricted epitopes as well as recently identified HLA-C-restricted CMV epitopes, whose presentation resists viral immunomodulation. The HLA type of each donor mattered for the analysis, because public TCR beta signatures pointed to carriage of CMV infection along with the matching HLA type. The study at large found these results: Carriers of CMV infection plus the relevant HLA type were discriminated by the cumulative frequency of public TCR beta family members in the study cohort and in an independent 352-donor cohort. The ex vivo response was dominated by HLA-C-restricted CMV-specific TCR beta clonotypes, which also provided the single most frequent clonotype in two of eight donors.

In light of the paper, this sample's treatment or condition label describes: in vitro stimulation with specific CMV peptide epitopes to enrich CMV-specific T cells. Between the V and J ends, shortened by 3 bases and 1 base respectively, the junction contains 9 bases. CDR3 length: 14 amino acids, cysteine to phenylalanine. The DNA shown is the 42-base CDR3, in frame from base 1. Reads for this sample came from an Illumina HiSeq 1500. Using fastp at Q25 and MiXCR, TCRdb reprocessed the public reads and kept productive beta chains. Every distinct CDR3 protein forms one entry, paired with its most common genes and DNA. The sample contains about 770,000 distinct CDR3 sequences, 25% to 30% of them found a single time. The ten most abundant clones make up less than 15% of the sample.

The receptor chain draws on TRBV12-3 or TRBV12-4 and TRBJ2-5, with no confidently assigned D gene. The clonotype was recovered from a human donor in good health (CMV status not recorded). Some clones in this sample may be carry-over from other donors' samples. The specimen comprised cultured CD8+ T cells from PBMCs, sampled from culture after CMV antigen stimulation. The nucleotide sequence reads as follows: TGTGCCAGCAGTTTTTCGGGCTCCCAAGAGACCCAGTACTTC. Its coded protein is CASSFSGSQETQYF.